Presented here are 28 T cell receptor beta chains from one specimen sequenced in a study of cytomegalovirus exposure and HLA in healthy donors. Primers: 60 Vbeta forward and 13 Jbeta reverse. Clones were read by immunoSEQ multiplex PCR, and TCRdb kept only the in-frame ones, dropping some. In the table there are around 170,000 clones, more than 80% of which are singletons. Sequencing used PBMCs. These receptors all stem from a woman in her forties or fifties in good health and CMV-seropositive.

The rearrangement uses TRBV5-1 and TRBJ2-2, with TRBD2 identical over 10 bases. Trimming cost V 8 bases and J 2 bases; bases outside gene matches: 6. From germline, CDR1 is SGHRS and CDR2 YFSETQ. CDR3 length: 15 amino acids. CDR3: CASRLAGGNTGELFF. CDR3 DNA: TGCGCCAGTCGGTTAGCGGGGGGAAACACCGGGGAGCTGTTTTTT. The full variable domain, completed using reference TRBV5-1 and TRBJ2-2, is KAGVTQTPRYLIKTRGQQVTLSCSPISGHRSVSWYQQTPGQGLQFLFEYFSETQRNKGNFPGRFSGRQFSNSRSEMNVSTLELGDSALYLCASRLAGGNTGELFFGEGSRLTVL.

V gene TRBV9 combines with J gene TRBJ1-1, with D possibly matching TRBD1 (5 bases). V lost 3 bases, J lost 0 bases, and 6 bases lay in between. The CDR3 extends over 13 amino acids. Germline values: CDR1 SGDLS, CDR2 YYNGEE. The CDR3 spells CASSGGVNTEAFF. CDR3 in DNA: TGTGCCAGCAGCGGGGGGGTGAACACTGAAGCTTTCTTT.

The chain uses TRBV5-1 and TRBJ2-5; 8 bases map to TRBD2. Germline V CDR1 and CDR2: SGHRS, YFSETQ. The ends lost 0 bases at V and 4 bases at J; junction bases unmatched: 14. CDR3 size: 18 residues. In DNA, the CDR3 is TGCGCCAGCAGCTTGGGAGTAGCGGGGCGTCAGGTGGGAGAGACCCAGTACTTC. Its translation: CASSLGVAGRQVGETQYF.

This chain links TRBV5-1 with TRBJ1-1; 10 nucleotides match TRBD1. The CDR3 spans 16 residues. Trimming removed 0 bases from V and 6 bases from J; junction bases left unmatched: 8. Per germline, CDR1 SGHRS and CDR2 YFSETQ. The DNA of the CDR3 is TGCGCCAGCAGCTTGGCTCCGGGACAGGGGCCCCCTGAAGCTTTCTTT. It specifies CASSLAPGQGPPEAFF.

The genes are TRBV15 and TRBJ2-3; 9 bases align to TRBD2. After removal of 5 bases from V and 4 bases from J, the junction contained 16 bases not matched to a gene. This CDR3 has 18 amino acids. The germline CDR1 and CDR2 sequences are LNHNV and YYDKDF (reference sequence). The CDR3 loop is CATSFAGGGGARADTQYF. CDR3 nucleotides: TGTGCCACCAGCTTCGCCGGGGGCGGGGGGGCCCGGGCAGATACGCAGTATTTT.

The V gene is TRBV21-1, the J gene TRBJ2-7; the table calls TRBD2, which could not be checked here. TRBV21-1 is designated a pseudogene. The CDR3 runs 16 residues. The CDR3 DNA is TGTGCCGGCAGCAAAAGTAGCGGGGGGGCGTCCTACGAGCAGTACTTC. Protein sequence: CAGSKSSGGASYEQYF.

The rearrangement uses TRBV18 and TRBJ1-6; TRBD1 is a possible D gene (5 bases). The length of the CDR3 is 16 residues. From germline, CDR1 is KGHSH and CDR2 LQKENI. V was shortened by 0 bases and J by 7 bases, with 13 bases between the two germline ends. For the CDR3, the DNA is TGTGCCAGCTCACCACCGGGAGGGACTCCGAATTCACCCCTCCACTTT. Translating it yields CASSPPGGTPNSPLHF.

The chain links TRBV29-1 to TRBJ1-2; tentative D call: TRBD1 (5 bases). Germline assignment: CDR1 SQVTM and CDR2 ANQGSEA. The CDR3 runs 14 residues. V lost 0 bases and J 4 bases, leaving 12 bases between the germline ends. CDR3 amino acids: CSVEDRGGVYGYTF. The CDR3 nucleotides are TGCAGCGTTGAAGATCGAGGAGGGGTCTATGGCTACACCTTC.

The chain employs TRBV6-5 and TRBJ2-7; perhaps TRBD2 as D (5 bases). This CDR3 spans 14 amino acids. V was clipped by 6 bases and J by 4 bases, with 16 bases between them. In germline, CDR1 is MNHEY, CDR2 SVGAGI. In nucleotides, the CDR3 is TGTGCCAGCAGCCAGGACTTAGGAAAGTACGAGCAGTACTTC. This sequence encodes CASSQDLGKYEQYF.

V usage is TRBV5-6 and J usage is TRBJ2-5, with D unresolved. This CDR3 spans 12 amino acids. Trimming left V 2 bases short and J 5 bases short, with 7 bases between. CDR1 SGHDT and CDR2 YYEEEE come from the germline V gene. Here the CDR3 reads CASSLTRETQYF. In DNA, the CDR3 is TGTGCCAGCAGCTTAACCAGGGAGACCCAGTACTTC.

V is TRBV9 and J is TRBJ2-3; TRBD2 agrees at 10 bases. This CDR3 contains 14 residues. Germline V gene lookup returns CDR1 SGDLS and CDR2 YYNGEE. With V trimmed by 4 bases and J by 4 bases, 3 bases remained unmatched. CDR3 coding DNA: TGTGCCAGCAGCCGAGCGGGGGGGTCAGATACGCAGTATTTT. Protein sequence: CASSRAGGSDTQYF.

The rearrangement uses TRBV4-3 and TRBJ2-5; tentative D call: TRBD2 (6 bases). CDR1 is LGHNA and CDR2 is YSLEER in the germline V gene. Trimming took 0 bases from V and 1 from J, leaving 12 bases between them. The CDR3 extends over 16 amino acids. CDR3 sequence reads: CASSQDGGTLQETQYF. DNA for the CDR3: TGCGCCAGCAGCCAAGATGGGGGGACTCTCCAAGAGACCCAGTACTTC.

V is TRBV10-3 and J is TRBJ2-3; 8 nucleotides align to TRBD1. Per germline, CDR1 ENHRY and CDR2 SYGVKD. Losses at the gene ends were 6 bases for V and 2 bases for J; bases not matched to a gene: 4. The CDR3 sequence is 14 residues long. The CDR3, as DNA: TGTGCCATCAGGGACAGGGATAACACAGATACGCAGTATTTT. Translated, it gives CAIRDRDNTDTQYF.

The rearrangement uses TRBV5-4 and TRBJ2-1; no reliable D call. Germline CDR1 SGHNT, CDR2 YYREEE (reference sequence). This CDR3 is built from 12 residues. With 4 bases removed from V and 10 bases from J, the gap between germline ends came to 12 bases. Here the CDR3 reads CASSLSLREQFF. For the CDR3, the DNA is TGTGCCAGCAGCCTAAGCTTGCGGGAGCAGTTCTTC. Looking up the rest from reference TRBV5-4 and TRBJ2-1 gives the full variable domain: ETGVTQSPTHLIKTRGQQVTLRCSSQSGHNTVSWYQQALGQGPQFIFQYYREEENGRGNFPPRFSGLQFPNYSSELNVNALELDDSALYLCASSLSLREQFFGPGTRLTVL.

A single count supports this clone. V usage is TRBV5-1 and J usage is TRBJ2-3; 10 bases fit TRBD1. Germline values: CDR1 SGHRS, CDR2 YFSETQ. The CDR3 is 16 residues long. After removal of 2 bases from V and 4 bases from J, the junction contained 7 bases not matched to a gene. The CDR3: CASSLGDRGFPDTQYF. The CDR3 bases are TGCGCCAGCAGCTTAGGGGACAGGGGCTTTCCAGATACGCAGTATTTT.

The V gene is TRBV28, the J gene TRBJ1-1; D is unclear. This CDR3 contains 12 residues. Germline V gene lookup returns CDR1 MDHEN and CDR2 SYDVKM. Trimming removed 5 bases at V and 4 bases at J, with 8 bases between. The DNA of the CDR3 is TGTGCCAGCAGTACACCCCTCACTGAAGCTTTCTTT. Its protein product is CASSTPLTEAFF. Using reference TRBV28 and TRBJ1-1 for the parts outside the CDR3, the full variable domain is DVKVTQSSRYLVKRTGEKVFLECVQDMDHENMFWYRQDPGLGLRLIYFSYDVKMKEKGDIPEGYSVSREKKERFSLILESASTNQTSMYLCASSTPLTEAFFGQGTRLTVV.

The chain employs TRBV2 and TRBJ2-7, with D perhaps TRBD1 (5 bases). CDR1 SNHLY and CDR2 FYNNEI come from the germline V gene. V gave up 11 bases and J gave up 6 bases, with 20 bases separating them. The CDR3 contains 13 residues. DNA for the CDR3: TGTGCCTCCCATGGGGCTAGTCGGGCCGAGCAGTACTTC. Its protein product is CASHGASRAEQYF.

The V call is TRBV5-1, the J call TRBJ2-3; tentatively, D is TRBD1 (5 bases). Germline-derived CDR1 and CDR2 are SGHRS and YFSETQ. V was pared by 7 bases and J by 0 bases, with 15 bases between. This CDR3 is 15 amino acids long. This CDR3 reads CASGLTGVSTDTQYF. CDR3 in DNA: TGCGCCAGCGGTCTAACAGGCGTTAGCACAGATACGCAGTATTTT.

V is TRBV19 and J is TRBJ1-4; 8 nucleotides line up with TRBD1. V was pared by 3 bases and J by 3 bases, with 3 bases of the junction left unmatched. The CDR3 loop spans 15 amino acids. Germline loops: CDR1 LNHDA, CDR2 SQIVND (reference sequence). As DNA, the CDR3 is TGTGCCAGTAGTATCACGACAGGGGCTAATGAAAAACTGTTTTTT. Its translation is CASSITTGANEKLFF. The full variable domain, rest sourced from reference TRBV19 and TRBJ1-4, is DGGITQSPKYLFRKEGQNVTLSCEQNLNHDAMYWYRQDPGQGLRLIYYSQIVNDFQKGDIAEGYSVSREKKESFPLTVTSAQKNPTAFYLCASSITTGANEKLFFGSGTQLSVL.

CDR3 protein: CASSDQGTSGGTNEQFF. The CDR3 nucleotides are TGTGCCAGCAGTGACCAAGGGACTAGCGGGGGGACCAATGAGCAGTTCTTC. This sequence joins TRBV6-4 and TRBJ2-1, with 15 nucleotides matching TRBD2. Germline V CDR1 and CDR2: MRHNA, SNTAGT. The length of the CDR3 is 17 residues. V gave up 2 bases and J gave up 6 bases; unmatched junction bases: 5.

The genes are TRBV27 and TRBJ2-5, with D possibly TRBD2 on 5 matching bases. The J call may be in error: the DNA end matches TRBJ2-7 better. Germline V gene lookup returns CDR1 MNHEY and CDR2 SMNVEV (reference sequence). The CDR3 covers 14 residues. CDR3 sequence: CASSLGRSSYEQYF. CDR3 DNA sequence: TGTGCCAGCAGTTTGGGGAGAAGCTCCTACGAGCAGTACTTC.

The chain carries TRBV5-1 and TRBJ1-6; TRBD1 aligns across 7 bases. After removal of 8 bases from V and 8 bases from J, the junction contained 13 bases not matched to a gene. The CDR3 consists of 15 residues. Germline loops: CDR1 SGHRS, CDR2 YFSETQ. The DNA of the CDR3 is TGCGCCAGGGACCTGGGCGGGACAGCATATTCACCCCTCCACTTT. Translating it yields CARDLGGTAYSPLHF.

Here the CDR3 DNA reads TGTGCCAGCAGCTCGACATGGAACACTGAAGCTTTCTTT. This sequence encodes CASSSTWNTEAFF. V is TRBV7-3 and J is TRBJ1-1; D unclear. There are 13 residues in the CDR3. V lost 4 bases to trimming and J lost 1 base, with 7 bases between them. Germline CDR1 and CDR2: SGHTA and FQGTGA. Full variable domain (remainder filled in from reference TRBV7-3 and TRBJ1-1): GAGVSQTPSNKVTEKGKYVELRCDPISGHTALYWYRQSLGQGPEFLIYFQGTGAADDSGLPNDRFFAVRPEGSVSTLKIQRTERGDSAVYLCASSSTWNTEAFFGQGTRLTVV.

This chain joins TRBV5-1 and TRBJ2-1; 8 bases line up with TRBD2. Germline lookup yields CDR1 SGHRS and CDR2 YFSETQ. The ends lost 2 bases at V and 2 bases at J; junction bases unmatched: 3. This CDR3 region has 15 residues. The CDR3 DNA is TGCGCCAGCAGCTTTGGCGGGGGGACCTACAATGAGCAGTTCTTC. It yields the protein CASSFGGGTYNEQFF.

The chain joins TRBV15 to TRBJ1-2; a weak D match, TRBD1 (6 bases). Germline loops: CDR1 LNHNV, CDR2 YYDKDF (reference sequence). V lost 8 bases, J lost 0 bases, and 25 bases lay in between. The CDR3 covers 18 residues. This CDR3 reads CATPPRGGPILANYGYTF. For the CDR3, the DNA is TGTGCCACCCCCCCCCGGGGGGGCCCTATTTTAGCTAACTATGGCTACACCTTC. The whole variable domain, filled in from reference TRBV15 and TRBJ1-2, reads DAMVIQNPRYQVTQFGKPVTLSCSQTLNHNVMYWYQQKSSQAPKLLFHYYDKDFNNEADTPDNFQSRRPNTSFCFLDIRSPGLGDTAMYLCATPPRGGPILANYGYTFGSGTRLTVV.

The table lists this clone with a few counts. The V gene is TRBV5-4, the J gene TRBJ2-7; 8 bases are a match to TRBD1. J was trimmed by 3 bases and V by 4 bases; bases with no gene match: 6. The germline CDR1 and CDR2 sequences are SGHNT and YYREEE (reference sequence). The CDR3 totals 14 residues. CDR3 bases: TGTGCCAGCAGCATGCGGACAGGGCACTACGAGCAGTACTTC. Translated, it gives CASSMRTGHYEQYF.

The genes are TRBV5-3 and TRBJ2-5, with 15 bases fitting TRBD2. TRBV5-3 counts as an open reading frame of uncertain function. This CDR3 has 18 amino acids. J gave up 2 bases and V 0 bases, and 5 bases lay outside the gene matches. Here the CDR3 DNA reads TGTGCCAGAAGCTTGGGGACTAGCGGGGGGGTTAAGCAAGAGACCCAGTACTTC. It encodes CARSLGTSGGVKQETQYF.

The J gene is TRBJ2-5, the V gene TRBV5-4; 8 nucleotides line up with TRBD2. The DNA end is more similar to TRBJ2-7, so the J call may be wrong. Germline V gene sequence: CDR1 SGHNT, CDR2 YYREEE (reference sequence). The CDR3 loop spans 16 amino acids. The CDR3, as DNA: TGTGCCAGCAGCCCAGTCCGTTCGGGGGGGCTCTACGAGCAGTACTTC. It is translated as CASSPVRSGGLYEQYF.